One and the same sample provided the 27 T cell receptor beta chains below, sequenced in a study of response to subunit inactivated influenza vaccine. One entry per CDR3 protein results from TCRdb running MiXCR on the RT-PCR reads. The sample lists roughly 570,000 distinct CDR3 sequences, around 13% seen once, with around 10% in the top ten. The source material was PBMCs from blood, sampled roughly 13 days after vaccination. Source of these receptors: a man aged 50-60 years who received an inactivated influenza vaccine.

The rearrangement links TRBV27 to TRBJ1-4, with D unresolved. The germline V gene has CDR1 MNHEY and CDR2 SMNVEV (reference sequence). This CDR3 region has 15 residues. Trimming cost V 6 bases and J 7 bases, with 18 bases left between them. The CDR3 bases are TGTGCCAGCAGCCGCGACAAGATTCTGGGTGAAAAACTGTTTTTT. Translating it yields CASSRDKILGEKLFF.

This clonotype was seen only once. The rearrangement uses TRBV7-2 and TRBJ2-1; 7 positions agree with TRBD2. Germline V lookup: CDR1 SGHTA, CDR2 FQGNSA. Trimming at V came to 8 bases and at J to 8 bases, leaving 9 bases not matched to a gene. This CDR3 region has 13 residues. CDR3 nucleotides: TGTGCCAGCTCACGGTTGGGGAGGGATGAGCAGTTCTTC. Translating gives CASSRLGRDEQFF.

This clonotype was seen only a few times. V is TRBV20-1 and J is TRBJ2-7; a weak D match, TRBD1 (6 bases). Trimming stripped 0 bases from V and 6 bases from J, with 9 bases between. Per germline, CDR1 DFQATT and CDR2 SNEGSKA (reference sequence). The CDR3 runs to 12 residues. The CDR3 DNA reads TGCAGTGCTAGAGATCAGGGGCGCGAGCAGTACTTC. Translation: CSARDQGREQYF.

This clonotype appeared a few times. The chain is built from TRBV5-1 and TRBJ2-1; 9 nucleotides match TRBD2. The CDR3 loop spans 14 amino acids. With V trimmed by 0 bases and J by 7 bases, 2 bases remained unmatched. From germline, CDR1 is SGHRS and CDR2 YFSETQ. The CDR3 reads CASSLGAGGNEQFF. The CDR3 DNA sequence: TGCGCCAGCAGCTTGGGTGCGGGGGGGAATGAGCAGTTCTTC. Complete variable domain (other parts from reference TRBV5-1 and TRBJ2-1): KAGVTQTPRYLIKTRGQQVTLSCSPISGHRSVSWYQQTPGQGLQFLFEYFSETQRNKGNFPGRFSGRQFSNSRSEMNVSTLELGDSALYLCASSLGAGGNEQFFGPGTRLTVL.

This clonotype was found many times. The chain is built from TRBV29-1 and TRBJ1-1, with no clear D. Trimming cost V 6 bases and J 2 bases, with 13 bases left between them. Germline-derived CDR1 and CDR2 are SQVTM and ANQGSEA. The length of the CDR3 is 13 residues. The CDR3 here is CSVEPTRNTEAFF. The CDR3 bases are TGCAGCGTAGAACCGACACGCAACACTGAAGCTTTCTTT.

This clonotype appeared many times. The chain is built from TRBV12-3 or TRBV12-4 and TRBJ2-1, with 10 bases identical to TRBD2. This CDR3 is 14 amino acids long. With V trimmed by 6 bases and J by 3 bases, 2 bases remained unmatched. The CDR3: CASSTSGIYNEQFF. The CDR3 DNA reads TGTGCCAGCAGCACTAGCGGGATCTACAATGAGCAGTTCTTC.

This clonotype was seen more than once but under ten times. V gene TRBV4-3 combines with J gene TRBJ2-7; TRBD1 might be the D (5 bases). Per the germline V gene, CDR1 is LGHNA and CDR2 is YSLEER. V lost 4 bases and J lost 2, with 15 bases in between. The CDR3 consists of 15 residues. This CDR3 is CASSLPKGNPYEQYF. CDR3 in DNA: TGCGCCAGCAGCCTACCGAAGGGGAATCCCTACGAGCAGTACTTC.

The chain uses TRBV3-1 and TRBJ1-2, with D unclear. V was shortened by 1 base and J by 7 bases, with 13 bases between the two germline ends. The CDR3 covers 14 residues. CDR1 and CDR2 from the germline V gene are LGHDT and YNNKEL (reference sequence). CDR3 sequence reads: CASSQGSVNSGYTF. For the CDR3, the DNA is TGTGCCAGCAGCCAAGGGTCAGTTAATTCTGGCTACACCTTC.

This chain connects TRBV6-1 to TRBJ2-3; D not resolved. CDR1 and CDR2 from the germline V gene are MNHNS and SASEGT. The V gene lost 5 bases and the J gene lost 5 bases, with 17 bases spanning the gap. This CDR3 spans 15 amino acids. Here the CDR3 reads CASSPGGSIIDTQYF. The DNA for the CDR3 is TGTGCCAGCAGTCCCGGTGGTAGTATAATAGATACGCAGTATTTT.

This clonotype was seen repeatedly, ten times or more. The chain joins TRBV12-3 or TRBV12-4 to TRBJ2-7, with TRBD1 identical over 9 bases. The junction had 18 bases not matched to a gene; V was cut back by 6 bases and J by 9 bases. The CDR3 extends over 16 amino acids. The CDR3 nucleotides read TGTGCCAGCAGCTCCACCTCCCCGGGACAGGGAGAGGGGCAGTACTTC. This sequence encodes CASSSTSPGQGEGQYF.

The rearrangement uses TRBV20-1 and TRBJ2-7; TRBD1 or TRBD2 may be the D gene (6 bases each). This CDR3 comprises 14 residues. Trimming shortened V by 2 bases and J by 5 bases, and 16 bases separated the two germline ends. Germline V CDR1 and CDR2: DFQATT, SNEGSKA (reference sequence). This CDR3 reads CSARRYRAGNEQYF. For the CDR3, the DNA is TGCAGTGCTAGACGATACAGGGCGGGGAACGAGCAGTACTTC.

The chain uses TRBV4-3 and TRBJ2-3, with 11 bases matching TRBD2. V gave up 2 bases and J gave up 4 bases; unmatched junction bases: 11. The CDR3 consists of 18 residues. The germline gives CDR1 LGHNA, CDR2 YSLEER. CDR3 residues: CASSQSFVVAGGADTQYF. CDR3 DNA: TGCGCCAGCAGCCAAAGCTTTGTAGTAGCGGGAGGGGCAGATACGCAGTATTTT.

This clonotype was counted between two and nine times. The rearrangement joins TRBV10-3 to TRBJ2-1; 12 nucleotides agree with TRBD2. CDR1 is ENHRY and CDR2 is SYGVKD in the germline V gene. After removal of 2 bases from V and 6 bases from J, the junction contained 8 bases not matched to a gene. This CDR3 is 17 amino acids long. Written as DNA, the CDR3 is TGTGCCATCAGTGAGGGAGGGCGGACTAGCGGGACCAATGAGCAGTTCTTC. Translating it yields CAISEGGRTSGTNEQFF.

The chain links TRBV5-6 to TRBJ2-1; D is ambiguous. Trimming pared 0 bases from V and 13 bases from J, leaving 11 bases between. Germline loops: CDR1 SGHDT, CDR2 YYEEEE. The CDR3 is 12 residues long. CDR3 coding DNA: TGTGCCAGCAGCTTGGCGCCAGCTATTCAGTTCTTC. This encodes CASSLAPAIQFF.

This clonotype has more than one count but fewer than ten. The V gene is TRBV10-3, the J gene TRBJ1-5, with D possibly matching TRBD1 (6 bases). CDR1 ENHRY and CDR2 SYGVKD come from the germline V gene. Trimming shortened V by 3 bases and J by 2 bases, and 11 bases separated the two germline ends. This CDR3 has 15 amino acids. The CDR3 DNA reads TGTGCCATCAGTGACCCCAGGGGAGGCAATCAGCCCCAGCATTTT. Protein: CAISDPRGGNQPQHF.

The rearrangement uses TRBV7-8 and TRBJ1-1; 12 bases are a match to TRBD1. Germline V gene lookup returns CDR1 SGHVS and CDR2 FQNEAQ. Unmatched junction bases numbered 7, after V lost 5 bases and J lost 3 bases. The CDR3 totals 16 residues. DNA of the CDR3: TGTGCCAGCAGCGCCGGGACAGGGGGCTGGGACACTGAAGCTTTCTTT. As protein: CASSAGTGGWDTEAFF.

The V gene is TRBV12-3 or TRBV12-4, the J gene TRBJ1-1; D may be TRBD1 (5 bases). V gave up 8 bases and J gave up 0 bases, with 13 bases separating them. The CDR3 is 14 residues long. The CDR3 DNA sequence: TGTGCCAGCGGTCCCGCGGGGGTGAACACTGAAGCTTTCTTT. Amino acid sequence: CASGPAGVNTEAFF.

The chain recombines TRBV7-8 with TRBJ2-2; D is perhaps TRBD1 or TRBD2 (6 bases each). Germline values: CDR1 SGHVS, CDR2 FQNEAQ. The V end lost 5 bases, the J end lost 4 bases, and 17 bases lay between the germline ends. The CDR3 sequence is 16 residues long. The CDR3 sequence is CASSRGLGASTGELFF. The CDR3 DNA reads TGTGCCAGCAGCAGGGGACTGGGGGCGAGCACCGGGGAGCTGTTTTTT.

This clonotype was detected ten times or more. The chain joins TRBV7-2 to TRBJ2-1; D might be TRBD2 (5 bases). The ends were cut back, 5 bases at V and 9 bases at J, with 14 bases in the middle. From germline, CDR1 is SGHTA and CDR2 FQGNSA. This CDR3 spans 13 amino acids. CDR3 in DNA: TGTGCCAGCAGCCCTAATACTAGAACTGAGCAGTTCTTC. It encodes CASSPNTRTEQFF.

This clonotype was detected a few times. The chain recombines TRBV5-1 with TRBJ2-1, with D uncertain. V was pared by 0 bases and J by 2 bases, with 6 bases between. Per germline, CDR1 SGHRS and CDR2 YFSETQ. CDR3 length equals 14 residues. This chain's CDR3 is CASSLDTAYNEQFF. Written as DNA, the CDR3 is TGCGCCAGCAGCTTGGACACCGCCTACAATGAGCAGTTCTTC.

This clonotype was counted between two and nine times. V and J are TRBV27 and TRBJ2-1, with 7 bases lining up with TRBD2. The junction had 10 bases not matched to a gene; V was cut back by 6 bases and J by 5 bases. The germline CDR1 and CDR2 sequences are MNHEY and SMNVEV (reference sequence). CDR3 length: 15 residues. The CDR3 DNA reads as TGTGCCAGCAGCGCCACGGTGGGGGGGGACAATGAGCAGTTCTTC. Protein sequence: CASSATVGGDNEQFF.

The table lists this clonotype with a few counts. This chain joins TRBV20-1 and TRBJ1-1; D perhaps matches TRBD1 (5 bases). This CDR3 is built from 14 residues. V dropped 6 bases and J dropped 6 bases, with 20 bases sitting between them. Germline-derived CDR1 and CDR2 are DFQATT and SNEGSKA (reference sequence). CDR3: CSAFPPTGVPEAFF. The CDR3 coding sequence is TGCAGTGCGTTCCCCCCCACGGGGGTGCCTGAAGCTTTCTTT.

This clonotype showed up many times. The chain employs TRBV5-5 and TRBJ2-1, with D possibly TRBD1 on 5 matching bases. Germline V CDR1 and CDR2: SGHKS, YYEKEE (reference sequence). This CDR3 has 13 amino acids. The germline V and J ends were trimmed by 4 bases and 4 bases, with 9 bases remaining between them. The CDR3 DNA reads TGTGCCAGCAGCACGGACATTTACAATGAGCAGTTCTTC. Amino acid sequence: CASSTDIYNEQFF. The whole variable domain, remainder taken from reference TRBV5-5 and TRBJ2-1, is DAGVTQSPTHLIKTRGQQVTLRCSPISGHKSVSWYQQVLGQGPQFIFQYYEKEERGRGNFPDRFSARQFPNYSSELNVNALLLGDSALYLCASSTDIYNEQFFGPGTRLTVL.

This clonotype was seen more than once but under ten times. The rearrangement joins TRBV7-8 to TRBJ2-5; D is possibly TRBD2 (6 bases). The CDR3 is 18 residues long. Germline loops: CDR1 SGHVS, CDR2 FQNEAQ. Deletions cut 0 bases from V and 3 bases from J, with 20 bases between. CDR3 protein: CASSLAPIVAALKETQYF. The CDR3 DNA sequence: TGTGCCAGCAGCTTAGCCCCGATCGTAGCGGCCCTTAAAGAGACCCAGTACTTC.

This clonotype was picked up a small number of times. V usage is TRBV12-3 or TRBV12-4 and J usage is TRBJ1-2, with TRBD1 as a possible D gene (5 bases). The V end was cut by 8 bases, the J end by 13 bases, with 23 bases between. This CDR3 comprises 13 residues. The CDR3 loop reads CASQLQGGEGGTF. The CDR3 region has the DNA TGTGCCAGCCAATTGCAGGGCGGGGAAGGAGGCACCTTC.

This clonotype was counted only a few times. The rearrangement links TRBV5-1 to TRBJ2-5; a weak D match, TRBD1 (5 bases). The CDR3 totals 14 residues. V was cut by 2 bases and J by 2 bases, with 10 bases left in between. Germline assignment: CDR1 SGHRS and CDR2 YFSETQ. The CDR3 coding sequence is TGCGCCAGCAGCTTTCGACAGACACAAGAGACCCAGTACTTC. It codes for CASSFRQTQETQYF.

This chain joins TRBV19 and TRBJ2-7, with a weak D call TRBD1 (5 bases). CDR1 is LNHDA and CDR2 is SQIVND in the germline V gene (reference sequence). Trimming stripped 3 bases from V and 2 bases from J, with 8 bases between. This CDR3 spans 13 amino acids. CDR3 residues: CASSIDRPYEQYF. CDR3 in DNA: TGTGCCAGTAGTATTGACAGACCCTACGAGCAGTACTTC.